This TCR beta chain was identified in a study of T cell repertoires in cytomegalovirus infection. Study details: TCR beta signatures that were public indicated CMV infection and matching HLA type. Findings and limits, study-wide: Carriage of CMV together with the relevant HLA was identifiable through cumulative public TCR beta family frequency.

CDR1 is ENHRY, CDR2 SYGVKD, per germline. The trim removed 8 bases at V and 4 bases at J, leaving 5 bases unmatched. The CDR3 loop spans 13 amino acids. TCRdb itself ran the reads through MiXCR, one entry per CDR3 protein. The data show 50,000 or so distinct CDR3 sequences, with around 21% seen just once and about 53% held by the top ten. The table lists this clonotype with a few counts. The antigen is unknown. The chain has TRBV10-3 and TRBJ2-1; 7 bases fit TRBD2. The receptor's source is a human donor in good health (CMV status not recorded). Some clones in this sample may be carry-over from other donors' samples. The sample here was CD8+ T cells from cultured PBMCs, taken from culture after CMV antigen stimulation. CDR3 sequence: CAISRENYNEQFF. CDR3 in DNA: TGTGCCATCTCGCGGGAGAATTACAATGAGCAGTTCTTC.